This T cell receptor (beta chain) was found in a study of identical twins. Study results and caveats: In cord blood, abundant beta clonotypes had fewer insertions; memory showed no trend. Conclusions leaned on cross-sectional statistical analysis and did not track the same donors over time.

MiXCR, applied by TCRdb to the 5' RACE reads, yields one record per CDR3 protein. The table includes some 1,600,000 distinct CDR3 sequences, less than 40% detected once. Concerning this clonotype itself: Antigen specificity is unknown.

Trimming took 3 bases from V and 4 from J; bases not matched to a gene: 7. The CDR3 extends over 15 amino acids. From germline, CDR1 is MNHNS and CDR2 SASEGT. This TCR came from a newborn girl in good health. This sequence joins TRBV6-1 and TRBJ2-5; 8 nucleotides match TRBD2. Input material: cord blood. The CDR3 DNA follows: TGTGCCAGCAGTGAGAGTGCTAGCGGGCGAGAGACCCAGTACTTC. It encodes CASSESASGRETQYF.